One sample yielded the 20 T cell receptor beta chains listed below, sequenced in a study of OX40 agonist ivuxolimab in advanced cancers. Clones were sequenced by immunoSEQ multiplex PCR, and TCRdb holds only the in-frame ones, with some missing. The table lists about 100,000 clones, around 93% of them singletons, with 0.66% in the top ten. The sample consisted of CD4+ or CD8+ T cells sorted from blood, taken in a trial of the OX40 agonist ivuxolimab. The source of these receptors is an adult with an advanced solid tumor such as melanoma, head and neck, liver or kidney cancer.

The chain carries TRBV10-3 and TRBJ1-6; no clear D gene. The ends were cut back, 5 bases at V and 12 bases at J, with 14 bases in the middle. Germline CDR1 and CDR2: ENHRY and SYGVKD. The CDR3 contains 13 residues. The CDR3 DNA reads as TGTGCCATCAGTCAGGTACCAGCGGGACCCCTCCACTTT. The encoded protein is CAISQVPAGPLHF.

V is TRBV7-2 and J is TRBJ1-1; D uncertain. The germline V gene has CDR1 SGHTA and CDR2 FQGNSA. The V end was cut by 6 bases, the J end by 1 base, with 15 bases between. This CDR3 has 15 amino acids. The CDR3 protein is CASSPSSDRNTEAFF. The DNA of the CDR3 is TGTGCCAGCAGTCCATCATCGGATCGGAACACTGAAGCTTTCTTT.

The chain recombines TRBV18 with TRBJ1-1, with a possible D match to TRBD1 (6 bases). Trimming shortened V by 6 bases and J by 0 bases, and 17 bases separated the two germline ends. In germline, CDR1 is KGHSH, CDR2 LQKENI. This CDR3 has 16 residues. CDR3 sequence reads: CASSLRDTVMNTEAFF. In nucleotides, the CDR3 is TGTGCCAGCTCTCTGAGGGACACGGTCATGAACACTGAAGCTTTCTTT.

This clone was observed once. The chain couples TRBV6-5 to TRBJ1-2, with a possible D match to TRBD1 (5 bases). The CDR3 has 13 amino acids. Trimming cost V 5 bases and J 8 bases, with 15 bases left between them. Per the germline V gene, CDR1 is MNHEY and CDR2 is SVGAGI. The CDR3 sequence: CASSRDLTNGYTF. The DNA of the CDR3 is TGTGCCAGCAGTCGGGACCTCACCAACGGCTACACCTTC.

This clone has a single count. The CDR3 protein is CASSLVAGRQGSYEQYF. The CDR3 bases are TGTGCCAGCAGCTTAGTGGCGGGGCGGCAGGGCTCCTACGAGCAGTACTTC. This chain uses TRBV7-2 with TRBJ2-7, with a tentative D call TRBD2 (6 bases). V lost 1 base and J lost 0, with 16 bases in between. This CDR3 spans 17 amino acids. Per the germline V gene, CDR1 is SGHTA and CDR2 is FQGNSA.

This clone was seen a few times. V is TRBV6-5 and J is TRBJ2-2, with D tentatively TRBD1 (5 bases). The CDR3 is 14 residues long. Germline assignment: CDR1 MNHEY and CDR2 SVGAGI. V lost 5 bases and J lost 6, with 13 bases in between. The chain's CDR3 is CASSGFQGSGELFF. For the CDR3, the DNA is TGTGCCAGCAGTGGTTTTCAGGGCTCCGGGGAGCTGTTTTTT.

The chain recombines TRBV2 with TRBJ1-5, with D unclear. The CDR3 length is 13 residues. Trimming removed 6 bases at V and 7 bases at J, with 13 bases between. Germline V gene sequence: CDR1 SNHLY, CDR2 FYNNEI. The CDR3 sequence: CASRVWEDQPQHF. DNA for the CDR3: TGTGCCAGCAGGGTTTGGGAGGACCAGCCCCAGCATTTT.

The chain employs TRBV16 and TRBJ2-7, with D possibly matching TRBD2 (5 bases). Germline CDR1 KGHSY, CDR2 FQNENV. The CDR3 contains 14 residues. Between the trimmed V and J ends, which lost 4 bases and 3 bases, there was a span of 13 bases. The CDR3 loop reads CASSPRAEGYEQYF. The CDR3 DNA is TGTGCCAGCAGCCCGCGGGCGGAAGGCTACGAGCAGTACTTC.

This sequence joins TRBV10-1 and TRBJ1-1, with 8 bases aligning to TRBD1. The CDR3 contains 16 residues. With 4 bases clipped from V and 0 bases from J, the junction kept 7 bases outside the gene matches. The V gene's germline CDR1 is WNHNN and CDR2 SYGVQD (reference sequence). The CDR3 DNA follows: TGCGCCAGCAGTGGGGGGACAGGTAGATTGAACACTGAAGCTTTCTTT. The encoded protein is CASSGGTGRLNTEAFF.

The V call is TRBV30, the J call TRBJ2-5, with D perhaps being TRBD1 or TRBD2 (5 bases each). The V gene's germline CDR1 is GTSNPN and CDR2 SVGIG (reference sequence). The CDR3 is 12 amino acids. Trimming left V 5 bases short and J 2 bases short, with 9 bases between. The CDR3 nucleotides are TGTGCCTGGGAGAGGGGACAAGAGACCCAGTACTTC. Protein sequence: CAWERGQETQYF.

This clone was found once. This sequence joins TRBV11-2 and TRBJ2-1, with 7 bases aligning to TRBD2. Germline values: CDR1 SGHAT, CDR2 FQNNGV. Trimming at V came to 5 bases and at J to 4 bases, leaving 8 bases not matched to a gene. This CDR3 contains 15 residues. This CDR3 is CASSPRASGYNEQFF. CDR3 nucleotides: TGTGCCAGCAGCCCCCGGGCTAGCGGTTACAATGAGCAGTTCTTC. Full variable domain (remainder filled in from reference TRBV11-2 and TRBJ2-1): EAGVAQSPRYKIIEKRQSVAFWCNPISGHATLYWYQQILGQGPKLLIQFQNNGVVDDSQLPKDRFSAERLKGVDSTLKIQPAKLEDSAVYLCASSPRASGYNEQFFGPGTRLTVL.

Concerning this clone: Germline and junction disagree at one end, which may indicate a read error. The genes are TRBV7-3 and TRBJ2-3; 7 bases match TRBD1. The CDR3 spans 15 residues. Germline lookup yields CDR1 SGHTA and CDR2 FQGTGA. The CDR3 protein is CASSLTRSGTVTQYF. Here the CDR3 DNA reads TGTGCCAGCAGCTTAACCCGTTCCGGGACAGTTACGCAGTATTTT. The whole variable domain, filled in from reference TRBV7-3 and TRBJ2-3, reads GAGVSQTPSNKVTEKGKYVELRCDPISGHTALYWYRQSLGQGPEFLIYFQGTGAADDSGLPNDRFFAVRPEGSVSTLKIQRTERGDSAVYLCASSLTRSGTVTQYFGPGTRLTVL.

V usage is TRBV6-1 and J usage is TRBJ2-7; TRBD2 might be the D (5 bases). This CDR3 is 13 amino acids long. With 8 bases removed from V and 5 bases from J, the gap between germline ends came to 16 bases. Germline V CDR1 and CDR2: MNHNS, SASEGT. The DNA of the CDR3 is TGTGCCAGCGGAGGCATAAACTCGGACGAGCAGTACTTC. Encoded protein: CASGGINSDEQYF.

There are a few counts of this clone. The chain employs TRBV19 and TRBJ2-3; TRBD1 matches at 9 bases. Germline V gives CDR1 LNHDA, CDR2 SQIVND (reference sequence). There are 19 residues in the CDR3. J was trimmed by 5 bases and V by 6 bases; bases with no gene match: 21. The CDR3 sequence: CASRRGDHRGRITGDTQYF. The CDR3 nucleotides read TGTGCCAGTAGAAGAGGGGATCACAGGGGGCGCATCACTGGAGATACGCAGTATTTT.

The rearrangement links TRBV5-1 to TRBJ2-5; TRBD2 might be the D (5 bases). Trimming pared 7 bases from V and 5 bases from J, leaving 12 bases between. CDR3 length: 12 amino acids. Germline CDR1 SGHRS, CDR2 YFSETQ. The CDR3 DNA reads TGCGCCAGCTCGGGGAAGATGGAGACCCAGTACTTC. It codes for CASSGKMETQYF.

The chain has TRBV20-1 and TRBJ2-7; TRBD1 might be the D (5 bases). The CDR3 consists of 11 residues. Germline values: CDR1 DFQATT, CDR2 SNEGSKA (reference sequence). V was pared by 5 bases and J by 4 bases, with 9 bases between. In nucleotides, the CDR3 is TGCAGTGCTCCAGGGATTTACGAGCAGTACTTC. Residues: CSAPGIYEQYF.

This chain connects TRBV6-1 to TRBJ2-1, with a weak D call TRBD1 (6 bases). This CDR3 has 13 amino acids. Trimming shortened V by 6 bases and J by 2 bases, and 8 bases separated the two germline ends. Germline lookup yields CDR1 MNHNS and CDR2 SASEGT. CDR3 bases: TGTGCCAGCAGCAGGGGCGCCTACAATGAGCAGTTCTTC. This codes for CASSRGAYNEQFF.

V and J are TRBV7-3 and TRBJ2-2, with D hard to call. The CDR3 sequence is 13 residues long. Germline CDR1 SGHTA, CDR2 FQGTGA. V was pared by 4 bases and J by 2 bases, with 5 bases between. The CDR3 spells CASSSLNTGELFF. DNA of the CDR3: TGTGCCAGCAGCTCCCTTAACACCGGGGAGCTGTTTTTT. Drawing the rest from reference TRBV7-3 and TRBJ2-2, the complete variable domain is GAGVSQTPSNKVTEKGKYVELRCDPISGHTALYWYRQSLGQGPEFLIYFQGTGAADDSGLPNDRFFAVRPEGSVSTLKIQRTERGDSAVYLCASSSLNTGELFFGEGSRLTVL.

The chain has TRBV6-6 and TRBJ1-3, with D tentatively TRBD1 (6 bases). The germline V and J ends were trimmed by 2 bases and 5 bases, with 13 bases remaining between them. CDR3 length: 15 amino acids. The germline gives CDR1 MNHNY, CDR2 SVGAGI (reference sequence). CDR3 DNA: TGTGCCAGCAGTTACCTCCGGGACACAAGAAACACCATATATTTT. It encodes CASSYLRDTRNTIYF.

V is TRBV18 and J is TRBJ2-7, with D tentatively TRBD2 (5 bases). V dropped 6 bases and J dropped 3 bases, with 15 bases sitting between them. This CDR3 contains 14 residues. Germline V gene data show CDR1 as KGHSH and CDR2 as LQKENI. The CDR3 nucleotides are TGTGCCAGCTCCTCCCGGGAACGGGACTACGAGCAGTACTTC. Residues: CASSSRERDYEQYF.